This T cell receptor (beta chain) appears in the sequencing data of a study of T cells in women clearing cervical HPV infection. Overall study: Women with histologically confirmed HPV16-related CIN3 or worse, 2 with invasive cancer, served as cases. Only a few women had HLA typing results available.

Study results and limitations: Controls had more TRBV6-7 (roughly 0.16%) than cases (about 0.11%).

Trimming removed 3 bases at V and 6 bases at J, with 15 bases between. CDR1 is SGHVS and CDR2 is FQNEAQ in the germline V gene. The CDR3 contains 14 residues. Produced via immunoSEQ multiplex PCR; TCRdb's table is partial and in-frame only. The sample has about 32,000 clones. Concerning this clone itself: What it recognizes is unknown. The read comes to an end 3 residues before the CDR3 does, leaving the germline J gene to fill in the end.

The chain recombines TRBV7-8 with TRBJ2-7; perhaps TRBD2 as D (6 bases). The sample was blood buffy coat. This TCR derives from a woman between 18 and 75 years old with a cervical HPV16 infection that either progressed to CIN3+ or cleared (not recorded which). The CDR3 sequence: CASSLIQGGGEQYF. CDR3 DNA (partial): TGTGCCAGCAGCTTGATTCAGGGAGGAGGCGAG.